This T cell receptor (beta chain) was sequenced for a study of blood T cell repertoires in COVID-19. This CDR3 is 12 amino acids long. V lost 5 bases and J 2 bases, leaving 7 bases between the germline ends. Germline V gives CDR1 SGHRS, CDR2 YFSETQ. Clones were read by immunoSEQ multiplex PCR, and TCRdb kept only the in-frame ones, dropping some. The table includes about 170,000 clones, approximately 84% detected once. The chain carries TRBV5-1 and TRBJ2-5; D not resolved. This receptor was identified in a man aged 65 to 85 with active or convalescent COVID-19. Sequenced input: peripheral blood. Here the CDR3 DNA reads TGCGCCAGCAGGTGGCAGCAAGAGACCCAGTACTTC. Translating it yields CASRWQQETQYF.